This paragraph covers one T cell receptor beta chain sequence. Its target is not known. These data originate in a study of T cell repertoires in cytomegalovirus infection. With 4 bases removed from V and 6 bases from J, the gap between germline ends came to 17 bases. CDR3 length: 15 residues. CDR1 and CDR2 (germline): SGHRS, YFSETQ. Via MiXCR, TCRdb re-called the reads, giving one row per CDR3 protein. The table includes some 350,000 distinct CDR3 sequences, about a third detected once. This chain links TRBV5-1 with TRBJ2-1; TRBD1 or TRBD2 may be the D gene (5 bases each). The sequence was collected from a human donor in good health (CMV status not recorded). Some clones in this sample may be carry-over from other donors' samples. The specimen was cultured PBMCs, collected from culture after CMV antigen stimulation. CDR3 sequence: CASSITGTSTNEQFF. The CDR3 DNA reads as TGCGCCAGCAGCATAACCGGGACGAGCACCAATGAGCAGTTCTTC.